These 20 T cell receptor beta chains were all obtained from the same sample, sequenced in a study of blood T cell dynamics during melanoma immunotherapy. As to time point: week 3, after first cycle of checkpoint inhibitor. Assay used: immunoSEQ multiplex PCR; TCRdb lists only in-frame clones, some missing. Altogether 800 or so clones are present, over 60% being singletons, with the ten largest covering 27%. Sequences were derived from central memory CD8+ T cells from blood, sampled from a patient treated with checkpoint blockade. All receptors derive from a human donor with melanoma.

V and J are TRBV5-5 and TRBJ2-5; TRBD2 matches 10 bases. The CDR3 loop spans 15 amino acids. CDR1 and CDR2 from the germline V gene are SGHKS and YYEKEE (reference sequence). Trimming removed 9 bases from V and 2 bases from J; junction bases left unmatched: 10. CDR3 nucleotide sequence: TGTGCCAACGGGGAACTAGCGGGGACGCAAGAGACCCAGTACTTC. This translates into CANGELAGTQETQYF.

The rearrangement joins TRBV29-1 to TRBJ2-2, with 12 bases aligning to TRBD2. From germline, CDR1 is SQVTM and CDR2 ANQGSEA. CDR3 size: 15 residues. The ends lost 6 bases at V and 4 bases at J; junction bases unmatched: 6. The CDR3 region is CSVPSGGAGTGELFF. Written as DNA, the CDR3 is TGCAGCGTCCCTAGCGGGGGGGCCGGCACCGGGGAGCTGTTTTTT.

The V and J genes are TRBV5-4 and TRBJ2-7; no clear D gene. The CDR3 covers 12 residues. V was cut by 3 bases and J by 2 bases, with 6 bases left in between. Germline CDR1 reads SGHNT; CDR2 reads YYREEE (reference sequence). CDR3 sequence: CASSSNPYEQYF. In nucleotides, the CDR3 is TGTGCCAGCAGCTCCAATCCCTACGAGCAGTACTTC.

The CDR3 loop reads CATSVRGGYEQYF. Written as DNA, the CDR3 is TGTGCCACCAGCGTCAGGGGGGGCTACGAGCAGTACTTC. The chain recombines TRBV15 with TRBJ2-7; either TRBD1 or TRBD2 may supply D (7 bases each). Germline V gene lookup returns CDR1 LNHNV and CDR2 YYDKDF (reference sequence). Between the trimmed V and J ends, which lost 5 bases and 3 bases, there was a span of 11 bases. The CDR3 runs to 13 residues.

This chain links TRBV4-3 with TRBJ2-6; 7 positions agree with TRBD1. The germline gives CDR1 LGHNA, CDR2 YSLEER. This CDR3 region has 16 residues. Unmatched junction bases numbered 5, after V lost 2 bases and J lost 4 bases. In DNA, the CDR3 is TGCGCCAGCAGCCAAACGACAGGGACCGGGGCCAACGTCCTGACTTTC. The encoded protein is CASSQTTGTGANVLTF.

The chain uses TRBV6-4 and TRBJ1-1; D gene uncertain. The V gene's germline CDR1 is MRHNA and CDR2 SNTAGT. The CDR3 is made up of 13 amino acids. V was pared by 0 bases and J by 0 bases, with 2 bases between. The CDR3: CASSDSMNTEAFF. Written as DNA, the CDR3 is TGTGCCAGCAGTGACTCAATGAACACTGAAGCTTTCTTT.

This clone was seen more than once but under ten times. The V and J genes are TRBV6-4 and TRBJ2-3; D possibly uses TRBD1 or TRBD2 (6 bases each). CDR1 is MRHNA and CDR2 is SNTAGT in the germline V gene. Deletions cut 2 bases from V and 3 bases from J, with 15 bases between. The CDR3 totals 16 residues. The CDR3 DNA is TGTGCCAGCAGTGACGGAGGGGGGAGTGGTACAGATACGCAGTATTTT. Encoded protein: CASSDGGGSGTDTQYF.

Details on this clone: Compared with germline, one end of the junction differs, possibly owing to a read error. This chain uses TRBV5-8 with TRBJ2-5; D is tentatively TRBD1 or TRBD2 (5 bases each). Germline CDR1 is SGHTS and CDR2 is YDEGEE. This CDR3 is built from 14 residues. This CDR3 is CANSLSPGPETQYF. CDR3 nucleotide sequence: TGTGCCAACAGCCTCAGTCCGGGGCCGGAGACCCAGTACTTC.

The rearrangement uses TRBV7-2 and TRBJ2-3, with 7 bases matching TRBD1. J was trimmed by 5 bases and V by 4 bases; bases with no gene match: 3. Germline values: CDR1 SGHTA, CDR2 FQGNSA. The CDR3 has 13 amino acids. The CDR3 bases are TGTGCCAGCAGCTCCCAGGGGGTAGATACGCAGTATTTT. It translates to CASSSQGVDTQYF.

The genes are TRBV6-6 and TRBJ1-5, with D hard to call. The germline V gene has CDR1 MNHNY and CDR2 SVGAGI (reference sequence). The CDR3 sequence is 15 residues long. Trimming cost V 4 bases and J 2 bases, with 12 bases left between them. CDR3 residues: CASSLVSGGNQPQHF. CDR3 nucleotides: TGTGCCAGCAGTTTGGTTTCAGGAGGCAATCAGCCCCAGCATTTT.

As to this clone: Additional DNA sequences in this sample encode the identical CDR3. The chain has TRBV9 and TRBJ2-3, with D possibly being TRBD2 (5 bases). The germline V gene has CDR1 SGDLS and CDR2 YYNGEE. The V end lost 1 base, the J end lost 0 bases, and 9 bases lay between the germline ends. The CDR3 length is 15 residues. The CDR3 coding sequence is TGTGCCAGCAGCGTAAGCGGATCTAGCACAGATACGCAGTATTTT. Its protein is CASSVSGSSTDTQYF. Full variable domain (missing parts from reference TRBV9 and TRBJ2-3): DSGVTQTPKHLITATGQRVTLRCSPRSGDLSVYWYQQSLDQGLQFLIQYYNGEERAKGNILERFSAQQFPDLHSELNLSSLELGDSALYFCASSVSGSSTDTQYFGPGTRLTVL.

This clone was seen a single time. In DNA form, the CDR3 reads TGTGCCAGCAGTGCATCTAGCGGGGGGTCTTACGAGCAGTACTTC. Amino acid sequence: CASSASSGGSYEQYF. V gene TRBV6-1 combines with J gene TRBJ2-7; 11 bases align to TRBD2. Trimming cost V 4 bases and J 4 bases; bases outside gene matches: 6. The CDR3 spans 15 residues. From germline, CDR1 is MNHNS and CDR2 SASEGT.

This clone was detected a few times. CDR3: CASSEFRNEQFF. Here the CDR3 DNA reads TGTGCCAGCAGTGAATTCCGGAATGAGCAGTTCTTC. The chain joins TRBV6-1 to TRBJ2-1, with D uncertain. The germline CDR1 and CDR2 sequences are MNHNS and SASEGT. This CDR3 contains 12 residues. The V end was cut by 2 bases, the J end by 7 bases, with 6 bases between.

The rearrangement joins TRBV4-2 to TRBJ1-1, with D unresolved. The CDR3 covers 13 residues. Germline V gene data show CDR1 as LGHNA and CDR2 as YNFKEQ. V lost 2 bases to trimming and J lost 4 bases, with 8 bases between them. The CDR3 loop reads CASSQQSTTEAFF. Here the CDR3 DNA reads TGTGCCAGCAGCCAACAGTCGACCACTGAAGCTTTCTTT.

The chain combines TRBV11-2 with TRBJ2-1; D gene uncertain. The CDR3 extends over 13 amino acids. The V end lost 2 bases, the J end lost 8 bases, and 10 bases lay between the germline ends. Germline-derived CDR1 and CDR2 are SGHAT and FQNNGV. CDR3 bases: TGTGCCAGCAGCTTATACCTAGTGGATGAGCAGTTCTTC. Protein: CASSLYLVDEQFF.

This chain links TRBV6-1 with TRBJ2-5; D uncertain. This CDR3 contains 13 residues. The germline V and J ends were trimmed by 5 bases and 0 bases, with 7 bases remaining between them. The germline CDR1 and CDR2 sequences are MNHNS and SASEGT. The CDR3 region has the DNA TGTGCCAGCAGTTTTGACTACCAAGAGACCCAGTACTTC. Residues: CASSFDYQETQYF.

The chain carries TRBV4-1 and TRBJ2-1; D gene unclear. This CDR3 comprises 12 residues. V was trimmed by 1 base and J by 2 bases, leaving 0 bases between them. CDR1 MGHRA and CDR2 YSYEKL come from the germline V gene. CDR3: CASSQAYNEQFF. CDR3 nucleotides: TGCGCCAGCAGCCAAGCCTACAATGAGCAGTTCTTC.

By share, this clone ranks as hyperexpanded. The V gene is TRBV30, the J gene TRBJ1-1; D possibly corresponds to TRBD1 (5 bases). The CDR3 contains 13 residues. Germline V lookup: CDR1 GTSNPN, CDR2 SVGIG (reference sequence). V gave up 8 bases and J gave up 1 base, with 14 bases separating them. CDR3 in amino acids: CALDGGRNTEAFF. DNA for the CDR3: TGTGCCCTCGACGGGGGTAGGAACACTGAAGCTTTCTTT.

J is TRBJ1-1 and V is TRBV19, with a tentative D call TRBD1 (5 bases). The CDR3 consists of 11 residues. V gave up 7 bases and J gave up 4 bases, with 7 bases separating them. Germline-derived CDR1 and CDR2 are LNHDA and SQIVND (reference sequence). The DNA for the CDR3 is TGTGCCAGTAAAGGGGTCACTGAAGCTTTCTTT. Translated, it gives CASKGVTEAFF.

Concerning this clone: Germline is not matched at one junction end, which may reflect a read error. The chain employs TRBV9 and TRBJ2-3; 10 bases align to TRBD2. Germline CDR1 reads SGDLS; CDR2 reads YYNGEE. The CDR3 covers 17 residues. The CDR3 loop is CASSQAPLAGDSDTQYF. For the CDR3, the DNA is TGCGCCAGCAGCCAAGCGCCGCTAGCGGGAGACTCAGATACGCAGTATTTT.